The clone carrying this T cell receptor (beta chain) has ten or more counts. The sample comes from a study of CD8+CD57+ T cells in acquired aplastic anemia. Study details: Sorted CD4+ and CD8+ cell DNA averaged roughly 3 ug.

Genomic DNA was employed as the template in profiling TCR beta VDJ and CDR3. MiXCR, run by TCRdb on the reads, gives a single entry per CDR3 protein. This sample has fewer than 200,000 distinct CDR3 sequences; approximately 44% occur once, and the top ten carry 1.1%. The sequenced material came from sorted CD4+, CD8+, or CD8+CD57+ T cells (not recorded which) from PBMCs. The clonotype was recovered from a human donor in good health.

This chain's CDR3 is CASSPIGQTTGELFF. In DNA, the CDR3 is TGTGCCAGTAGTCCTATAGGACAGACCACCGGGGAGCTGTTTTTT. The J gene is TRBJ2-2, the V gene TRBV19; D might be TRBD1 (6 bases). CDR3 size: 15 residues. V lost 5 bases and J 4 bases, leaving 14 bases between the germline ends. Per the germline V gene, CDR1 is LNHDA and CDR2 is SQIVND (reference sequence).